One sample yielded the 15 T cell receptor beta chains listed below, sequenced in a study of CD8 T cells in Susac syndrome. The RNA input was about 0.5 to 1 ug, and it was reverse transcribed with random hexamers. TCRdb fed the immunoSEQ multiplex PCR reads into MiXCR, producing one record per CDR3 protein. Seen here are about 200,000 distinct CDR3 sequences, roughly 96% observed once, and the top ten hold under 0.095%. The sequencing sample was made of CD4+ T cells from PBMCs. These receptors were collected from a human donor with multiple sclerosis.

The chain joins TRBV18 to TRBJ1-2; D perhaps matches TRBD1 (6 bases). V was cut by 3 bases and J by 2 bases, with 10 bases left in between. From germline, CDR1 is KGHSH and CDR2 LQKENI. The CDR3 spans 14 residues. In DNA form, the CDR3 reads TGTGCCAGCTCACCTGCCGGGACAAACTATGGCTACACCTTC. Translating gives CASSPAGTNYGYTF.

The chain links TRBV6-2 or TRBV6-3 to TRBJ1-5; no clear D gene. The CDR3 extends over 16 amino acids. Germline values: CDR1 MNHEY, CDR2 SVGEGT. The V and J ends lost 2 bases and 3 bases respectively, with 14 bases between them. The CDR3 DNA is TGTGCCAGCAGTTACAGGATTGCGGGAAACAATCAGCCCCAGCATTTT. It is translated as CASSYRIAGNNQPQHF.

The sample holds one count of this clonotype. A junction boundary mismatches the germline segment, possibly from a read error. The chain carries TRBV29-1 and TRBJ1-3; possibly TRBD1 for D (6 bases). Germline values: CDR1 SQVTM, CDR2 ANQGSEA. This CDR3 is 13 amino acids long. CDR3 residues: CSAKDSSGSTIYF. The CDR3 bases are TGCAGCGCCAAGGACAGCTCTGGAAGCACCATATATTTT.

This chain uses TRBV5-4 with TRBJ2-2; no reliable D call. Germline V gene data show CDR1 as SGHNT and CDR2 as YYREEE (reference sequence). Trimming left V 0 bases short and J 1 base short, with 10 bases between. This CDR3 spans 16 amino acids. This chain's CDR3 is CASSLGRHMNTGELFF. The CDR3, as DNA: TGTGCCAGCAGCTTGGGCCGACATATGAACACCGGGGAGCTGTTTTTT.

In nucleotides, the CDR3 is TGCAGCGTTGTTAGCGGGAGCTCCTACAATGAGCAGTTCTTC. This encodes CSVVSGSSYNEQFF. The rearrangement uses TRBV29-1 and TRBJ2-1; the match to TRBD2 covers 9 bases. Unmatched junction bases numbered 1, after V lost 4 bases and J lost 0 bases. The CDR3 is made up of 14 amino acids. Germline values: CDR1 SQVTM, CDR2 ANQGSEA.

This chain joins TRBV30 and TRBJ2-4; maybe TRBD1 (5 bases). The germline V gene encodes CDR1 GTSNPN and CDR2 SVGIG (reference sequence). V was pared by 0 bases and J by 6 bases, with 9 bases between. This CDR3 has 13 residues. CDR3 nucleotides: TGTGCCTGGAGTGTACTCCAGGGAAACATTCAGTACTTC. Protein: CAWSVLQGNIQYF.

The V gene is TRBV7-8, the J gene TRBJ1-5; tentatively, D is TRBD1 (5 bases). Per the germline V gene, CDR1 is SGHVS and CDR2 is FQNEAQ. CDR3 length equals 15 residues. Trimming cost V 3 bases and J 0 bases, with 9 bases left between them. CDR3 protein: CASSLGRSSNQPQHF. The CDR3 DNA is TGTGCCAGCAGCTTGGGACGGAGTAGCAATCAGCCCCAGCATTTT.

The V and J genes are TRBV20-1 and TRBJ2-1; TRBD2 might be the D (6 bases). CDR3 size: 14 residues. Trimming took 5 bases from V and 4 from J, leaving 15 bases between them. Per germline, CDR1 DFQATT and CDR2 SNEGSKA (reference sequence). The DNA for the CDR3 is TGCAGTGCTTCCAGACTGGAGGGGTACAATGAGCAGTTCTTC. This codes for CSASRLEGYNEQFF.

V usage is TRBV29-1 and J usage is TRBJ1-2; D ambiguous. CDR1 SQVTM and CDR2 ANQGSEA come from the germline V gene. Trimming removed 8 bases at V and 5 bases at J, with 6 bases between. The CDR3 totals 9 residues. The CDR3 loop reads CSLGYGYTF. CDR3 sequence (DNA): TGCAGCCTTGGGTATGGCTACACCTTC.

CDR3 amino acids: CATSTHVNQETQYF. CDR3 DNA sequence: TGTGCCACCAGCACTCACGTGAACCAAGAGACCCAGTACTTC. The chain recombines TRBV15 with TRBJ2-5; D gene unclear. This CDR3 comprises 14 residues. Trimming cost V 4 bases and J 0 bases, with 9 bases left between them. Germline CDR1 is LNHNV and CDR2 is YYDKDF (reference sequence). Based on the CDR3 plus reference TRBV15 and TRBJ2-5, the full variable domain is DAMVIQNPRYQVTQFGKPVTLSCSQTLNHNVMYWYQQKSSQAPKLLFHYYDKDFNNEADTPDNFQSRRPNTSFCFLDIRSPGLGDTAMYLCATSTHVNQETQYFGPGTRLLVL.

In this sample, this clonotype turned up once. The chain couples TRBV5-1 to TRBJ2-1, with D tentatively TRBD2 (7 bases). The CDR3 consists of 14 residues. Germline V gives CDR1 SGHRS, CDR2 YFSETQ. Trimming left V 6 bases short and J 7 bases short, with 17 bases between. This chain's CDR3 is CASTPTGGGNEQFF. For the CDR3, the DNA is TGCGCCAGCACCCCGACGGGGGGCGGGAATGAGCAGTTCTTC.

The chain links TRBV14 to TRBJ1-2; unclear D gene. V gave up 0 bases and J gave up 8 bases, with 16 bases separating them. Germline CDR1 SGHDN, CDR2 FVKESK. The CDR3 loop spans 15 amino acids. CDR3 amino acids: CASSQELTVPSGYTF. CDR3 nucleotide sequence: TGTGCCAGCAGCCAAGAGTTAACAGTCCCGAGCGGCTACACCTTC.

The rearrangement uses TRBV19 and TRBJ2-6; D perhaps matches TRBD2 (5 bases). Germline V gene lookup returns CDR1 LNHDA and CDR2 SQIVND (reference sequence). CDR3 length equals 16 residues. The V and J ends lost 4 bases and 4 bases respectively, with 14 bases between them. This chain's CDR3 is CASSTRTPGGANVLTF. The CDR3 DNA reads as TGTGCCAGTAGTACTCGAACTCCGGGAGGGGCCAACGTCCTGACTTTC.

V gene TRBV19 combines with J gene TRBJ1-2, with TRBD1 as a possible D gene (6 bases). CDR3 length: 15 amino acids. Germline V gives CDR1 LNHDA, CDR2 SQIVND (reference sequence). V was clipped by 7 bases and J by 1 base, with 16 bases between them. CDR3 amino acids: CASIGQRASNYGYTF. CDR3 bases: TGTGCCAGTATTGGACAGCGAGCAAGTAACTATGGCTACACCTTC.

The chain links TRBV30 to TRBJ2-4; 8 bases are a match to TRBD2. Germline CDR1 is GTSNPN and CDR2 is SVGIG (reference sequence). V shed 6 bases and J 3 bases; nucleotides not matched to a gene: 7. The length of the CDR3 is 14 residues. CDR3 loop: CACKKRENKNIQYF. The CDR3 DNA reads TGTGCCTGCAAAAAGCGGGAGAACAAAAACATTCAGTACTTC. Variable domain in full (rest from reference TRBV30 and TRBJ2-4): SQTIHQWPATLVQPVGSPLSLECTVEGTSNPNLYWYRQAAGRGLQLLFYSVGIGQISSEVPQNLSASRPQDRQFILSSKKLLLSDSGFYLCACKKRENKNIQYFGAGTRLSVL.